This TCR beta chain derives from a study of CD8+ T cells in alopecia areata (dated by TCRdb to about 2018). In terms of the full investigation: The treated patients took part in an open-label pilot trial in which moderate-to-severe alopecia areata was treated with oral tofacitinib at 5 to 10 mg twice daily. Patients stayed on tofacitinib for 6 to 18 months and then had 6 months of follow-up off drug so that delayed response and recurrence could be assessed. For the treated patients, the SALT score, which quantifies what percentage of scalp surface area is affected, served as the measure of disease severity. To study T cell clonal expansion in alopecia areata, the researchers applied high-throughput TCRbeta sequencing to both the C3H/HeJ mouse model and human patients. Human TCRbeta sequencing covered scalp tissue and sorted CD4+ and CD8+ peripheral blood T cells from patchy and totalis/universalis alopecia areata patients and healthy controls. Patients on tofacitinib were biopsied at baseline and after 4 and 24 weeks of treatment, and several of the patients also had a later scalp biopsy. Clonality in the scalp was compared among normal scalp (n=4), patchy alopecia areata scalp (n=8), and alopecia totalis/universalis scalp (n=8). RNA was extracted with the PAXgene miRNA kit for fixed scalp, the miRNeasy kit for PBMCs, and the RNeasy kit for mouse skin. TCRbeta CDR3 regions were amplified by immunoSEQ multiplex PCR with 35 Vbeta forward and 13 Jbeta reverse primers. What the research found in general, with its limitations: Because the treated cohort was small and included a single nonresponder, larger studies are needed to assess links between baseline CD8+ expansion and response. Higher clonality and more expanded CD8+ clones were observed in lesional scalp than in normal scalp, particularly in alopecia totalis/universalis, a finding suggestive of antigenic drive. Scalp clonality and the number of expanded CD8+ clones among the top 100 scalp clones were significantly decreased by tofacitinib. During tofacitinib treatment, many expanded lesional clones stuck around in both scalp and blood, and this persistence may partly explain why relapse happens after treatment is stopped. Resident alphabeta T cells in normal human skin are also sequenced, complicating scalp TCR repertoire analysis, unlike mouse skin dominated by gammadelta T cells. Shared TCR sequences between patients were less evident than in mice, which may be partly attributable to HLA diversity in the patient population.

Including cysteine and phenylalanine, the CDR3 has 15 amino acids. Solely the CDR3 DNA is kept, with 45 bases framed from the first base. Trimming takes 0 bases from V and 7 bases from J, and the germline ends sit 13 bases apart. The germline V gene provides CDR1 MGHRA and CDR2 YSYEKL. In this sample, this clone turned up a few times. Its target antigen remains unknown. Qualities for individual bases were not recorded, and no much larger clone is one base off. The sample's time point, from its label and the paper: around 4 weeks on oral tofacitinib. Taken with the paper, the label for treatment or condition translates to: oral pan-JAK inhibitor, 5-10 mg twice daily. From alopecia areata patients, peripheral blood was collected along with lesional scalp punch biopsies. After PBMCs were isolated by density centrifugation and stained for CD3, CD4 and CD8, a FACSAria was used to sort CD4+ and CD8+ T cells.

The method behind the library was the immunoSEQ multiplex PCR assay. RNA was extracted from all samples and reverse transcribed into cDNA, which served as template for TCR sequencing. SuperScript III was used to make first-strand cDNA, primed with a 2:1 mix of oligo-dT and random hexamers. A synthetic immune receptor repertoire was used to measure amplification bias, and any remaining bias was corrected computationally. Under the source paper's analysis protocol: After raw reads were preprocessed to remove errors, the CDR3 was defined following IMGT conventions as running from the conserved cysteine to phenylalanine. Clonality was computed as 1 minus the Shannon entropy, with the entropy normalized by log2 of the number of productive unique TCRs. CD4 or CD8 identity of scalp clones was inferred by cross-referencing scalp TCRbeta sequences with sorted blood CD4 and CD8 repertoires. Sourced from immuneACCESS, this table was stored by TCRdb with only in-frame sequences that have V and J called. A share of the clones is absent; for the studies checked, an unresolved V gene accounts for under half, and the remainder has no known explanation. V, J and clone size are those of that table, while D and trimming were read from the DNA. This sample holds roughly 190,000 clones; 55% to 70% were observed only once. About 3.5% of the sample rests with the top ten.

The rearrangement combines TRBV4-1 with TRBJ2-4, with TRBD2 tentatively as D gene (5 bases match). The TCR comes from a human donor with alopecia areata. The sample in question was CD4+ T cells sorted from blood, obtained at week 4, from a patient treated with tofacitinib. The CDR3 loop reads CASSQEGQRGNIQYF. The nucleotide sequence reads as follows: TGCGCCAGCAGCCAAGAAGGGCAACGAGGGAACATTCAGTACTTC.